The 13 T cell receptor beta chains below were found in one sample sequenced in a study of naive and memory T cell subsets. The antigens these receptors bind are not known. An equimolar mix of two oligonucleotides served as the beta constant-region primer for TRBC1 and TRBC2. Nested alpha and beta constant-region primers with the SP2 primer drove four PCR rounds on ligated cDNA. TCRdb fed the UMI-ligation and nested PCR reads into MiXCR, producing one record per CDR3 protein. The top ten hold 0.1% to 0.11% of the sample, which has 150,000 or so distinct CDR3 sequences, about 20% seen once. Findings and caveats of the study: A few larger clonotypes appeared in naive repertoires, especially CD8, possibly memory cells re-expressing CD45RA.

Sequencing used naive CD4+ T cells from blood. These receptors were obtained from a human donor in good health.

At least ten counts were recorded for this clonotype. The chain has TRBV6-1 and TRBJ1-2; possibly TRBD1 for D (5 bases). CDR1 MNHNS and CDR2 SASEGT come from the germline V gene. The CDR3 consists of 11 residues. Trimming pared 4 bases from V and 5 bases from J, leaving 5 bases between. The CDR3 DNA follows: TGTGCCAGCAGTGCAGGGTATGGCTACACCTTC. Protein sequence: CASSAGYGYTF.

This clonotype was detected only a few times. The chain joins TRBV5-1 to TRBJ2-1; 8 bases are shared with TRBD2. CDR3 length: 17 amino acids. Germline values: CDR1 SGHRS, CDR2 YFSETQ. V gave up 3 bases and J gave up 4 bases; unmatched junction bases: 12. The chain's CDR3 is CASSSGGSGKGYNEQFF. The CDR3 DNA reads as TGCGCCAGCAGCTCCGGCGGTAGCGGGAAGGGATACAATGAGCAGTTCTTC.

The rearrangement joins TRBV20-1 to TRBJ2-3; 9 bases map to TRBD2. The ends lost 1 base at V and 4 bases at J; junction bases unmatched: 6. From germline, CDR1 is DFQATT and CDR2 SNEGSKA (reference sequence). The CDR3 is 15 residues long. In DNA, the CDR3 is TGCAGTGCTAGAGCTTCAGCGGGAGGCGCAGATACGCAGTATTTT. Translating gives CSARASAGGADTQYF.

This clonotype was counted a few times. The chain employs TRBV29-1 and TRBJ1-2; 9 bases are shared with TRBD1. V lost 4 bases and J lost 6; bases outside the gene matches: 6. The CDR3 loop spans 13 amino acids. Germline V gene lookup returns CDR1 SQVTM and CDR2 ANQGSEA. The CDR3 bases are TGCAGCGTTGCCGGGACAGGGAGGGATGGCTACACCTTC. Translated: CSVAGTGRDGYTF. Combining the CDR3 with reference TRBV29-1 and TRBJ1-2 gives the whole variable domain SAVISQKPSRDICQRGTSLTIQCQVDSQVTMMFWYRQQPGQSLTLIATANQGSEATYESGFVIDKFPISRPNLTFSTLTVSNMSPEDSSIYLCSVAGTGRDGYTFGSGTRLTVV.

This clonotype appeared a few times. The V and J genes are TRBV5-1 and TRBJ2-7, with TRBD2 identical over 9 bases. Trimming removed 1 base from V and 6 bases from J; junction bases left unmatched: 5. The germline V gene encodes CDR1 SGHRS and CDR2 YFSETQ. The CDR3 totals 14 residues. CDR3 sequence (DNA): TGCGCCAGCAGCTTGAGACTAGCGGCTACCGAGCAGTACTTC. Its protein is CASSLRLAATEQYF.

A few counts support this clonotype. CDR3 in amino acids: CSATVAGGPANEQFF. The CDR3 DNA reads as TGCAGTGCTACGGTAGCGGGAGGGCCTGCTAATGAGCAGTTCTTC. This chain connects TRBV20-1 to TRBJ2-1; the match to TRBD2 covers 11 bases. V dropped 4 bases and J dropped 7; count of bases not matched to a gene: 9. The CDR3 sequence is 15 residues long. CDR1 is DFQATT and CDR2 is SNEGSKA in the germline V gene (reference sequence).

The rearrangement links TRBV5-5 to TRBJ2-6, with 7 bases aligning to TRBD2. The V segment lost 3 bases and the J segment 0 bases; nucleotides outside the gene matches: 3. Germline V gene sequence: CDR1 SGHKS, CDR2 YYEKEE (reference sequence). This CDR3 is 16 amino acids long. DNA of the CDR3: TGTGCCAGCAGCTCGGGGGGAATCTCTGGGGCCAACGTCCTGACTTTC. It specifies CASSSGGISGANVLTF.

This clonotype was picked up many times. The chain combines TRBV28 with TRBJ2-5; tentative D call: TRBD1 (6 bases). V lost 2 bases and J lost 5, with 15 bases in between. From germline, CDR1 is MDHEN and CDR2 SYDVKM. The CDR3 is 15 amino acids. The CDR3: CASSLPTGYSETQYF. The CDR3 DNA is TGTGCCAGCAGTTTACCGACAGGCTATTCCGAGACCCAGTACTTC.

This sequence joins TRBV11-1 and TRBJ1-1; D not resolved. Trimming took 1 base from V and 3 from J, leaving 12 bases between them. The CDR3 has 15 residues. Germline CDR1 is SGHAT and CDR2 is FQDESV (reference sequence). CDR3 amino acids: CASSLVAGEDTEAFF. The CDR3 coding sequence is TGTGCCAGCAGCTTAGTGGCAGGAGAAGACACTGAAGCTTTCTTT.

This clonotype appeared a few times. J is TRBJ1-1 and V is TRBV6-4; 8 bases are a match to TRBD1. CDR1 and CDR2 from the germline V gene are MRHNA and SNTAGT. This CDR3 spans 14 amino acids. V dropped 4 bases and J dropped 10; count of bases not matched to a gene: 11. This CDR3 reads CASSAVGQGSAAFF. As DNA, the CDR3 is TGTGCCAGCAGTGCCGTTGGACAGGGTAGTGCAGCTTTCTTT.

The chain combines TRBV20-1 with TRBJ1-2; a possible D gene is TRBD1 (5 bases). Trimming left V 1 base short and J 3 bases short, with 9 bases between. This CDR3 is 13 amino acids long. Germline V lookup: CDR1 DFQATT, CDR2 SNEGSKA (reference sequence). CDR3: CSARAGRDYGYTF. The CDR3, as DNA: TGCAGTGCTAGAGCGGGCAGGGACTATGGCTACACCTTC.

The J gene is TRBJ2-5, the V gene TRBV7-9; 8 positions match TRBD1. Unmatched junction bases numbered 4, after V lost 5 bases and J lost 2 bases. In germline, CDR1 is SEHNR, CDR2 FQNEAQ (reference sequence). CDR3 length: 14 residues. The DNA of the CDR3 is TGTGCCAGCAGCCCGGACAGGGCTCAAGAGACCCAGTACTTC. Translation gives CASSPDRAQETQYF.

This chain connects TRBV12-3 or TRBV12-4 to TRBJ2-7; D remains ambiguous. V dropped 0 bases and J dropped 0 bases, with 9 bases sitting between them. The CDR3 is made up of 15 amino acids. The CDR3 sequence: CASSLARVSSYEQYF. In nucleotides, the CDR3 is TGTGCCAGCAGTTTAGCGCGCGTCTCCTCCTACGAGCAGTACTTC.